These 3 T cell receptor beta chains were sequenced from one sample in a study of post-analysis software for immune sequencing data. Presence of unique molecular identifiers characterized the TCR beta cDNA libraries. TCRdb fed the PCR reads into MiXCR, producing one record per CDR3 protein. Of about 800,000 distinct CDR3 sequences in the sample, 30% were seen once. Study-wide results and caveats: Included in a set of five TRBV segments more frequent in patients than controls were TRBV5-6, TRBV5-1 and TRBV20-1.

These receptors have no identified antigens. The sequenced material came from blood. The receptors here all came from a girl aged 5-17 years with multiple sclerosis.

This clonotype was counted only a few times. The rearrangement links TRBV29-1 to TRBJ1-2, with 7 bases fitting TRBD1. V was pared by 6 bases and J by 4 bases, with 8 bases of the junction left unmatched. The V gene's germline CDR1 is SQVTM and CDR2 ANQGSEA. This CDR3 has 13 amino acids. As DNA, the CDR3 is TGCAGCGTCCGGACAGGCCCAACCTATGGCTACACCTTC. Translated, it gives CSVRTGPTYGYTF.

This clonotype was counted between two and nine times. This rearrangement joins TRBV6-5 to TRBJ1-2, with D possibly being TRBD1 (5 bases). Trimming cost V 2 bases and J 4 bases, with 11 bases left between them. Germline lookup yields CDR1 MNHEY and CDR2 SVGAGI. The CDR3 contains 14 residues. CDR3 loop: CASSYAGQGYGYTF. The DNA of the CDR3 is TGTGCCAGCAGTTACGCTGGTCAGGGCTATGGCTACACCTTC.

The CDR3 spells CAIRGAGEQYF. CDR3 sequence (DNA): TGTGCCATCAGGGGGGCAGGCGAGCAGTACTTC. The chain carries TRBV10-3 and TRBJ2-7; D is possibly TRBD1 (6 bases). The CDR3 consists of 11 residues. V shed 6 bases and J shed 6 bases, with 9 bases lying between them. Germline CDR1 reads ENHRY; CDR2 reads SYGVKD.